This TCR beta chain was sequenced for a study of blood T cell repertoires in COVID-19. This clone has just one count. TCRdb's table, derived via immunoSEQ multiplex PCR, lists solely in-frame clones and lacks some. The table lists 250,000 to 350,000 clones, roughly nine tenths of them singletons, with 2.5% to 3.5% in the top ten. Membership in each cohort depended on participant-reported clinical history. Germline values: CDR1 MDHEN, CDR2 SYDVKM. The CDR3 length is 15 residues. V was trimmed by 6 bases and J by 4 bases, leaving 18 bases between them. What was sequenced was PBMCs or T cells enriched from blood (not recorded which). The origin of this receptor is a woman aged 45-60 years who had been exposed to COVID-19. This chain uses TRBV28 with TRBJ1-2, with D perhaps TRBD1 (5 bases). This CDR3 is CASRSIGGRSYGYTF. The CDR3 coding sequence is TGTGCCAGCAGGTCCATTGGGGGGAGAAGCTATGGCTACACCTTC.